This T cell receptor beta chain was captured in a study of graft-versus-host responses after intestinal transplantation. Trimming cost V 6 bases and J 6 bases, with 14 bases left between them. Germline V gene sequence: CDR1 MNHEY, CDR2 SMNVEV (reference sequence). This CDR3 is 13 amino acids long. Points on this clone: What it binds is not known.

Method: immunoSEQ multiplex PCR; TCRdb's copy keeps in-frame clones and lacks some. The data show 65,000 to 90,000 clones, just under 95% seen once. The receptor's source is a human donor who was the organ donor for an intestinal transplant. The chain combines TRBV27 with TRBJ1-2; tentatively, D is TRBD1 (5 bases). The source was unstimulated CD8+ T cells sorted from spleen or lymph node cells, collected before transplant. The CDR3 is CASSPSLGHGYTF. The DNA of the CDR3 is TGTGCCAGCAGCCCTTCTCTGGGGCATGGCTACACCTTC.